The clone carrying this T cell receptor (beta chain) has a handful of counts. Its antigen is unknown. Primed by a sample-barcoded 5' primer and a J-beta primer mix, a second PCR proceeded for about 7 to 11 cycles. Using its own MiXCR run on the 5' RACE reads, TCRdb lists one record per CDR3 protein. The table includes 730,000 or so distinct CDR3 sequences, around 41% detected once. This specimen comes from a study of blood T cells in healthy people across ages. Study-wide findings and caveats: While age rose, TCR beta diversity per million T cells dropped in a roughly linear way.

The V end lost 4 bases, the J end lost 8 bases, and 21 bases lay between the germline ends. Germline lookup yields CDR1 SGHNT and CDR2 YYREEE (reference sequence). The CDR3 extends over 15 amino acids. The sequencing input was blood. The gene calls are TRBV5-4 and TRBJ1-2; D unclear. This receptor was taken from a man older than 75 in good health. The CDR3: CASSIEFGLMEGYTF. The CDR3 DNA follows: TGTGCCAGCAGCATCGAGTTCGGCCTTATGGAAGGCTACACCTTC.